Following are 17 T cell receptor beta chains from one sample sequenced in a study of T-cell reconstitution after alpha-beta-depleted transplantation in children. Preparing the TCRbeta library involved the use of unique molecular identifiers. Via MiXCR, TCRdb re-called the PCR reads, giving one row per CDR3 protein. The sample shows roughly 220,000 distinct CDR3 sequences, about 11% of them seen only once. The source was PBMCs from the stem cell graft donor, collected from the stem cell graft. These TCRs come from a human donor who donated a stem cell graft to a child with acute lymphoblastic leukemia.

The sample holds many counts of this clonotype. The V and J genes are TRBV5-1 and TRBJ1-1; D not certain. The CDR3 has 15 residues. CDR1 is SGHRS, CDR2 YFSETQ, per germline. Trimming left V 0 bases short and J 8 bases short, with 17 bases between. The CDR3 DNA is TGCGCCAGCAGCTTGGTCGCCGATTATAGCCGGGAAGCTTTCTTT. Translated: CASSLVADYSREAFF.

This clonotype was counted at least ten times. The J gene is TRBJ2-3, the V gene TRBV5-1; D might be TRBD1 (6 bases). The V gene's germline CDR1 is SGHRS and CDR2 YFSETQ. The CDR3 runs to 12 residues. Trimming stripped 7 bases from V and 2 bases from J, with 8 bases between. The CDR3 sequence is CASGQSTDTQYF. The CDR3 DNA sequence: TGCGCCAGCGGACAGTCCACAGATACGCAGTATTTT. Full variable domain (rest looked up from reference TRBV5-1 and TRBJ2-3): KAGVTQTPRYLIKTRGQQVTLSCSPISGHRSVSWYQQTPGQGLQFLFEYFSETQRNKGNFPGRFSGRQFSNSRSEMNVSTLELGDSALYLCASGQSTDTQYFGPGTRLTVL.

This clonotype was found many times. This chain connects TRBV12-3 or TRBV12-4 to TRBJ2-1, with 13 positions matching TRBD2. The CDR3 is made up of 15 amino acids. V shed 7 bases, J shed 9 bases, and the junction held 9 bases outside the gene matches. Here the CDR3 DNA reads TGTGCCAGCACCGTCGGACTAGCGGGAGTCCTTGAGCAGTTCTTC. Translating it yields CASTVGLAGVLEQFF.

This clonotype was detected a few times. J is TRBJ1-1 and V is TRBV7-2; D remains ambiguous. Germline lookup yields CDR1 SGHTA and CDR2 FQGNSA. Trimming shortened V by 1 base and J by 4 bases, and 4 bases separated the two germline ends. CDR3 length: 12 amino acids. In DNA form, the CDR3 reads TGTGCCAGCAGCTTAGATTTCACTGAAGCTTTCTTT. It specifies CASSLDFTEAFF.

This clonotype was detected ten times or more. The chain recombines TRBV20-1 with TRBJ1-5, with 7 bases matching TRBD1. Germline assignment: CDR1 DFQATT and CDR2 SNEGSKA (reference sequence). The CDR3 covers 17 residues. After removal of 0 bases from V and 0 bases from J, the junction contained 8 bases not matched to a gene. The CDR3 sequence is CSARDPTRGYSNQPQHF. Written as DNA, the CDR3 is TGCAGTGCTAGAGATCCTACCAGGGGGTATAGCAATCAGCCCCAGCATTTT.

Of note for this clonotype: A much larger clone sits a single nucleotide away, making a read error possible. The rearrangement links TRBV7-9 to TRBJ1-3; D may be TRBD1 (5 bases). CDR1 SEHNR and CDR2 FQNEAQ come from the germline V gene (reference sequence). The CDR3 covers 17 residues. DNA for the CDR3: TGTGCCACCAGCTTAGGACTGGGGGGACGGTCTGGAAACACCATATATTTT. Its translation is CATSLGLGGRSGNTIYF.

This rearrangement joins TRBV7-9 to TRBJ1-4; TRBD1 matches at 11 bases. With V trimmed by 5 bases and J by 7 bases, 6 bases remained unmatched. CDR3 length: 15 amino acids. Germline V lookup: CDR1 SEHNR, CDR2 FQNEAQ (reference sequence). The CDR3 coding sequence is TGTGCCAGCAGCGGTTGGACAGGGGGCGGTGAAAAACTGTTTTTT. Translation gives CASSGWTGGGEKLFF.

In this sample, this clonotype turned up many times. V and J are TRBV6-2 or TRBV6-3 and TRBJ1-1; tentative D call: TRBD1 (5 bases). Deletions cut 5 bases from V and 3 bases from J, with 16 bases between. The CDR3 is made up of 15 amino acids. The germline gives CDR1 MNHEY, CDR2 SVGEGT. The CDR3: CASSPWEGLYTEAFF. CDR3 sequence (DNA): TGTGCCAGCAGTCCTTGGGAGGGACTATACACTGAAGCTTTCTTT.

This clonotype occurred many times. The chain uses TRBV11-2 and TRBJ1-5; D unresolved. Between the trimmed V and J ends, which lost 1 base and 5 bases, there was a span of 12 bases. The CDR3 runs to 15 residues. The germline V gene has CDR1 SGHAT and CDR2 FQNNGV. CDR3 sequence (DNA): TGTGCCAGCAGCTTAGGGGAGGGTGGGTATCAGCCCCAGCATTTT. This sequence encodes CASSLGEGGYQPQHF. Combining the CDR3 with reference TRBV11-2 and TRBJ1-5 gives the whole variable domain EAGVAQSPRYKIIEKRQSVAFWCNPISGHATLYWYQQILGQGPKLLIQFQNNGVVDDSQLPKDRFSAERLKGVDSTLKIQPAKLEDSAVYLCASSLGEGGYQPQHFGDGTRLSIL.

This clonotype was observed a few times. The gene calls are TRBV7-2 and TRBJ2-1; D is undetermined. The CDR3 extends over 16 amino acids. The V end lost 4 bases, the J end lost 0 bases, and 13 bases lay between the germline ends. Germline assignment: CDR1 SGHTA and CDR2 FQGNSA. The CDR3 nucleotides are TGTGCCAGCAGCTCGGTGGGCGGTGGCTCCTACAATGAGCAGTTCTTC. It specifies CASSSVGGGSYNEQFF.

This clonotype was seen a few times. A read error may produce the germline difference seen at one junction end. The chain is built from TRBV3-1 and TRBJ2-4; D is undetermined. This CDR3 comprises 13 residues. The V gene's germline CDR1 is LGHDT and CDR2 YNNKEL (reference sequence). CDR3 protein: CASSRAETNSQYF. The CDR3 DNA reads TGTGCCAGCAGCCGGGCAGAAACAAACAGTCAGTACTTC.

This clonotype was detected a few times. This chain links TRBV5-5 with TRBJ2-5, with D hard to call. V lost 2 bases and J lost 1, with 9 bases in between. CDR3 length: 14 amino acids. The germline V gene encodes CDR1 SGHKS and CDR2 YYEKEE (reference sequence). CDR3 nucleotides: TGTGCCAGCAGCTTCGGGCAGCCCCAAGAGACCCAGTACTTC. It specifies CASSFGQPQETQYF.

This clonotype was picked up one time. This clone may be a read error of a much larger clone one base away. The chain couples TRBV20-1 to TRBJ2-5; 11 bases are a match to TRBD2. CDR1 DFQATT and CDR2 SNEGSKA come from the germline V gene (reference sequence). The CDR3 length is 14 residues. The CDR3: CGARLAGSQETQYF. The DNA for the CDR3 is TGCGGTGCTAGACTAGCGGGGTCCCAAGAGACCCAGTACTTC.

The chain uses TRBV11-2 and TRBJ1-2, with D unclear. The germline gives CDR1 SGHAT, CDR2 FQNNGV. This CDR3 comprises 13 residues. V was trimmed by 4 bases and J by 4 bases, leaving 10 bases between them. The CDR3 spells CASSSTSIYGYTF. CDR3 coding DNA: TGTGCCAGCAGCTCCACATCCATCTATGGCTACACCTTC.

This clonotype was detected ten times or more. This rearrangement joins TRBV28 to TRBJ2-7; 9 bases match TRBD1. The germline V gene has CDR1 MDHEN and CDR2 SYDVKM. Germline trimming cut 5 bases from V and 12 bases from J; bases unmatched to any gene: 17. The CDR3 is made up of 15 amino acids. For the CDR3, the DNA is TGTGCCAGCAGTCTTCCGGGACAGGGCACAGTCCCCTTGTACTTC. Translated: CASSLPGQGTVPLYF.

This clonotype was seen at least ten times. The CDR3 here is CAISGGRSNYGYTF. The CDR3, as DNA: TGTGCCATCAGTGGAGGACGGTCTAACTATGGCTACACCTTC. The rearrangement uses TRBV10-3 and TRBJ1-2; no clear D gene. CDR1 is ENHRY, CDR2 SYGVKD, per germline. With 4 bases removed from V and 0 bases from J, the gap between germline ends came to 9 bases. The CDR3 spans 14 residues.

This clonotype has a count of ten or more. The CDR3 is CASSQGPTGNTIYF. CDR3 in DNA: TGCGCCAGCAGCCAGGGACCGACTGGAAACACCATATATTTT. The chain joins TRBV4-3 to TRBJ1-3; D may be TRBD1 (5 bases). The V end lost 3 bases, the J end lost 2 bases, and 8 bases lay between the germline ends. The CDR3 has 14 amino acids. Germline CDR1 reads LGHNA; CDR2 reads YSLEER.